The 12 T cell receptor beta chains reported below all come from one sample, sequenced in a study of blood T cells in healthy people across ages. A second about 6 to 11 cycle PCR used barcoded and J-beta primers. TCRdb reprocessed the 5' RACE reads via MiXCR and lists one record per CDR3 protein. The sample consists of about 970,000 distinct CDR3 sequences, roughly 50% of them appearing once. Source material: blood. These TCRs come from a woman aged 55-70 years in good health.

The chain carries TRBV28 and TRBJ2-7, with 10 bases that match TRBD1. J was trimmed by 3 bases and V by 6 bases; bases with no gene match: 17. This CDR3 is built from 18 residues. The germline V gene has CDR1 MDHEN and CDR2 SYDVKM. The CDR3 reads CASRTGTGAGIFLYEQYF. DNA for the CDR3: TGTGCCAGCAGAACCGGGACAGGGGCCGGAATTTTCCTCTACGAGCAGTACTTC. Full variable domain (remainder filled in from reference TRBV28 and TRBJ2-7): DVKVTQSSRYLVKRTGEKVFLECVQDMDHENMFWYRQDPGLGLRLIYFSYDVKMKEKGDIPEGYSVSREKKERFSLILESASTNQTSMYLCASRTGTGAGIFLYEQYFGPGTRLTVT.

The J gene is TRBJ2-7, the V gene TRBV4-2, with D possibly matching TRBD2 (5 bases). The J call may be wrong; the DNA end is better matched by TRBJ2-5. There are 12 residues in the CDR3. The germline V gene encodes CDR1 LGHNA and CDR2 YNFKEQ. CDR3 region: CASSQPGETQYF. DNA of the CDR3: TGTGCCAGCAGCCAACCGGGGGAGACCCAGTACTTC.

This sequence joins TRBV2 and TRBJ1-4; D remains unclear. CDR3 length: 15 residues. Germline V gene lookup returns CDR1 SNHLY and CDR2 FYNNEI. V was cut by 1 base and J by 7 bases, with 13 bases left in between. The CDR3 reads CASSEVPGRSEKLFF. The CDR3, as DNA: TGTGCCAGCAGTGAAGTTCCCGGACGTAGTGAAAAACTGTTTTTT.

This clonotype was observed a single time. CDR3 nucleotide sequence: TGCAGTGCTAGAGACAACCCATACAGGAACCAAGAGACCCAGTTCTTC. The encoded protein is CSARDNPYRNQETQFF. This chain connects TRBV20-1 to TRBJ2-5, with D possibly being TRBD1 (5 bases). The J call is in doubt because the DNA end fits TRBJ2-1 better. Per the germline V gene, CDR1 is DFQATT and CDR2 is SNEGSKA (reference sequence). The CDR3 loop spans 16 amino acids.

The chain recombines TRBV20-1 with TRBJ2-5, with 11 bases fitting TRBD2. Trimming at V came to 0 bases and at J to 5 bases, leaving 5 bases not matched to a gene. Germline CDR1 is DFQATT and CDR2 is SNEGSKA (reference sequence). The CDR3 length is 15 residues. The CDR3 nucleotides are TGCAGTGCTAGAGATTCGACTAGCGGGAAGGAGACCCAGTACTTC. Its translation: CSARDSTSGKETQYF.

The rearrangement links TRBV20-1 to TRBJ1-2; possible D gene TRBD1, 6 bases. Germline lookup yields CDR1 DFQATT and CDR2 SNEGSKA (reference sequence). V was trimmed by 0 bases and J by 8 bases, leaving 25 bases between them. The CDR3 consists of 17 residues. This CDR3 is CSARETFPGHPLRGYTF. The CDR3 DNA is TGCAGTGCTAGAGAGACTTTTCCGGGACACCCGTTACGAGGCTACACCTTC.

This clonotype was counted a few times. The chain has TRBV28 and TRBJ2-7; D possibly corresponds to TRBD1 (6 bases). V lost 5 bases, J lost 6 bases, and 23 bases lay in between. Germline V gene data show CDR1 as MDHEN and CDR2 as SYDVKM. This CDR3 has 16 residues. As DNA, the CDR3 is TGTGCCAGCAGTCCGCTCCCACAGGGTATCCATATCGAGCAGTACTTC. This sequence encodes CASSPLPQGIHIEQYF.

This clonotype has just a few counts. V is TRBV29-1 and J is TRBJ2-5, with a tentative D call TRBD2 (6 bases). The CDR3 is 16 residues long. Trimming stripped 4 bases from V and 2 bases from J, with 20 bases between. CDR1 and CDR2 from the germline V gene are SQVTM and ANQGSEA. The DNA for the CDR3 is TGCAGCGTTGCCAGGCACGGGGGTAGGAATCAAGAGACCCAGTACTTC. Translation gives CSVARHGGRNQETQYF. Full variable domain (outside the CDR3, taken from reference TRBV29-1 and TRBJ2-5): SAVISQKPSRDICQRGTSLTIQCQVDSQVTMMFWYRQQPGQSLTLIATANQGSEATYESGFVIDKFPISRPNLTFSTLTVSNMSPEDSSIYLCSVARHGGRNQETQYFGPGTRLLVL.

The chain combines TRBV7-9 with TRBJ2-4, with 7 bases identical to TRBD1. The J call may be mistaken, given a closer DNA end match to TRBJ2-7. CDR1 SEHNR and CDR2 FQNEAQ come from the germline V gene (reference sequence). The CDR3 covers 13 residues. The CDR3 reads CASSWGTVYEQYF. The CDR3 DNA sequence: TGTGCCAGCAGCTGGGGGACAGTATACGAGCAGTACTTC.

This clonotype has a single count. J is TRBJ2-1 and V is TRBV7-7, with D possibly being TRBD1 (6 bases). This CDR3 has 16 residues. V was pared by 5 bases and J by 0 bases, with 14 bases between. Germline CDR1 reads SSHAT; CDR2 reads FNYEAQ (reference sequence). CDR3 in amino acids: CASSTYRASSYNEQFF. DNA for the CDR3: TGTGCCAGCAGCACCTACAGGGCGAGCTCCTACAATGAGCAGTTCTTC. Variable domain in full (rest from reference TRBV7-7 and TRBJ2-1): GAGVSQSPRYKVTKRGQDVTLRCDPISSHATLYWYQQALGQGPEFLTYFNYEAQPDKSGLPSDRFSAERPEGSISTLTIQRTEQRDSAMYRCASSTYRASSYNEQFFGPGTRLTVL.

This chain connects TRBV10-3 to TRBJ2-1; 12 nucleotides line up with TRBD1. Per the germline V gene, CDR1 is ENHRY and CDR2 is SYGVKD. The V segment lost 9 bases and the J segment 7 bases; nucleotides outside the gene matches: 10. The length of the CDR3 is 15 residues. CDR3 in amino acids: CAISLRDRGRNEQFF. The CDR3 DNA reads TGTGCCATTTCTCTCCGGGACAGGGGGCGGAATGAGCAGTTCTTC.

This clonotype has just a few counts. The chain is built from TRBV5-1 and TRBJ2-4, with 10 bases fitting TRBD2. The trim removed 3 bases at V and 13 bases at J, leaving 10 bases unmatched. Germline CDR1 reads SGHRS; CDR2 reads YFSETQ. The CDR3 length is 14 residues. The CDR3 loop is CASSWETSGYGQYF. In nucleotides, the CDR3 is TGCGCCAGCAGCTGGGAGACTAGCGGGTACGGGCAGTACTTC.